A single TCR beta chain is shown here with its context. This clonotype was seen only a few times. It has no known antigen specificity. Base qualities are not at hand, and no much larger clone is one base apart. The record originates from a study of CD8 T cells in Susac syndrome (dated by TCRdb to between 2019 and 2020). As for the study more broadly: Whether CD8+ T cell activation and differentiation in Susac syndrome was antigen driven was tested using repertoire sequencing. The research as a whole found: The number of individuals in the TCR sequencing and HLA analysis was recognized as being relatively small.

Peripheral blood CD8+ and CD4+ T cells from healthy donors, Susac syndrome patients and multiple sclerosis patients were profiled using high-throughput TCR beta sequencing. Multiple sclerosis controls were treatment-naive patients with stable or active relapsing-remitting disease fulfilling revised McDonald criteria. Bulk CD8+ and CD4+ T cells were purified by magnetic negative isolation, whereas CD8+ TEMRA cells were enriched by FACS. Blood was collected in EDTA tubes and processed within 24 hours, with PBMCs isolated through density gradient centrifugation. PBMCs destined for TCR sequencing were cryopreserved in liquid nitrogen and later thawed in a 37 °C water bath. The sorted or isolated CD4+, CD8+ and CD8+ TEMRA cells had a purity of 90% or higher. RNA was extracted using the RNeasy kit, and about 0.5 to 1 ug of the RNA was reverse transcribed with random hexamers. The immunoSEQ multiplex PCR assay, which covers 54 Vbeta and 13 Jbeta segments, was used to amplify TCR beta CDR3 regions. To correct PCR amplification bias, a synthetic template baseline was used for both primer optimization and computational correction. The study's processing was this. Reads were assigned to V, D and J genes according to IMGT and analyzed in immunoSEQ Analyzer, with only productive sequences retained. Clonality was computed as one minus Shannon entropy normalized by log2 of the number of productive unique sequences. For each patient and control, public and private clones were evaluated among the 100 most prevalent clones. Clones were defined as Susac-specific if absent from the healthy and MS cohorts, from around 1,000 published viral clones and from other ImmuneACCESS disease sequences. TCRdb applied fastp at Q25 and MiXCR to the public reads, then kept only in-frame beta chains. Rows are unified per CDR3 protein, each entry keeping the most common DNA and genes. The authors' filters were not applied to this entry. The table for this sample lists about 140,000 distinct CDR3 sequences; approximately 95% of them were counted only once. The top ten clonotypes cover about 0.11% of the sample.

Sequences were obtained from CD4+ T cells from PBMCs. The TCR was taken from a human donor with multiple sclerosis.

The CDR3 sequence is CASSYEGGTEAFF. The base sequence is TGTGCCAGCAGTTATGAGGGCGGCACTGAAGCTTTCTTT. The V and J genes are TRBV6-5 and TRBJ1-1; no D gene is confidently identified. CDR1 and CDR2 are drawn from the germline V gene: MNHEY, SVGAGI. V drops 3 bases and J drops 4 bases, leaving 9 bases in between. The CDR3 goes from the cysteine to the phenylalanine over 13 residues. Only the CDR3 DNA stays, 39 bases, in frame from base 1.